Presented here are 13 T cell receptor beta chains from one specimen sequenced in a study of identical twins. TCRdb itself ran the 5' RACE reads through MiXCR, one entry per CDR3 protein. This sample carries around 370,000 distinct CDR3 sequences, approximately 10% of them seen once, and the ten largest clones take 8% to 9.5%. Input material: naive T cells sorted from blood. These TCRs come from a woman between 50 and 59 years old in good health.

This clonotype was seen only a few times. The chain recombines TRBV29-1 with TRBJ2-7; possible D gene TRBD2, 6 bases. The CDR3 loop spans 14 amino acids. Looked up from germline, CDR1 is SQVTM and CDR2 is ANQGSEA. V was clipped by 2 bases and J by 3 bases, with 14 bases between them. Here the CDR3 reads CSVEIRLGGYEQYF. CDR3 DNA: TGCAGCGTTGAAATTAGACTAGGAGGCTACGAGCAGTACTTC.

This clonotype was counted ten times or more. This chain uses TRBV9 with TRBJ2-2, with D tentatively TRBD1 (5 bases). The V end was cut by 2 bases, the J end by 5 bases, with 13 bases between. The CDR3 has 15 residues. Germline loops: CDR1 SGDLS, CDR2 YYNGEE. The CDR3 sequence: CASSVGLLVTGELFF. DNA for the CDR3: TGTGCCAGCAGCGTGGGGCTACTGGTAACCGGGGAGCTGTTTTTT.

This chain joins TRBV11-2 and TRBJ1-1; maybe TRBD1 (6 bases). Trimming removed 0 bases from V and 4 bases from J, with 12 bases in between. This CDR3 comprises 15 residues. Germline CDR1 is SGHAT and CDR2 is FQNNGV. The CDR3 coding sequence is TGTGCCAGCAGCTTAGAACGGGGGCCGGGCACTGAAGCTTTCTTT. This sequence encodes CASSLERGPGTEAFF.

The V call is TRBV7-2, the J call TRBJ2-3, with D uncertain. The CDR3 loop spans 13 amino acids. Germline CDR1 is SGHTA and CDR2 is FQGNSA. V was pared by 5 bases and J by 6 bases, with 12 bases between. CDR3 bases: TGTGCCAGCAGCCGACTTCTCTGGGATACGCAGTATTTT. Residues: CASSRLLWDTQYF.

Many counts were recorded for this clonotype. V and J are TRBV27 and TRBJ1-5, with D uncertain. Trimming took 0 bases from V and 0 from J, leaving 6 bases between them. CDR1 is MNHEY and CDR2 is SMNVEV in the germline V gene (reference sequence). The CDR3 length is 15 residues. CDR3 amino acids: CASSLSTNSNQPQHF. As DNA, the CDR3 is TGTGCCAGCAGTTTATCGACGAATAGCAATCAGCCCCAGCATTTT.

This clonotype was found a few times. V gene TRBV12-3 or TRBV12-4 combines with J gene TRBJ2-3; 10 bases match TRBD1. The CDR3 runs 18 residues. The V gene end was trimmed by 6 bases and the J gene end by 2 bases; junction bases not matched to a gene: 14. The CDR3 loop reads CASSWRVRQGASTDTQYF. The CDR3 nucleotides read TGTGCCAGCAGCTGGAGGGTCCGACAGGGGGCGTCCACAGATACGCAGTATTTT.

A few counts support this clonotype. The V gene is TRBV4-1, the J gene TRBJ2-3; 8 nucleotides match TRBD2. This CDR3 has 15 residues. The J segment lost 4 bases and the V segment lost 4 bases, leaving 7 bases of the junction unmatched. Germline V gene lookup returns CDR1 MGHRA and CDR2 YSYEKL. DNA for the CDR3: TGCGCCAGCAGCCCCGGCGGGGGGAGCGCAGATACGCAGTATTTT. Amino acids: CASSPGGGSADTQYF.

At least ten counts were recorded for this clonotype. This chain uses TRBV24-1 with TRBJ2-1, with 14 nucleotides matching TRBD2. This CDR3 contains 19 residues. Germline loops: CDR1 KGHDR, CDR2 SFDVKD. V shed 2 bases, J shed 8 bases, and the junction held 13 bases outside the gene matches. This CDR3 reads CATSDWGLAGAGTIDEQFF. CDR3 coding DNA: TGTGCCACCAGTGATTGGGGACTAGCGGGAGCCGGCACAATCGATGAGCAGTTCTTC.

There are a few counts of this clonotype. The chain combines TRBV12-3 or TRBV12-4 with TRBJ2-3; 8 positions match TRBD1. The length of the CDR3 is 16 residues. V was clipped by 6 bases and J by 2 bases; unmatched bases: 10. The CDR3 DNA is TGTGCCAGCAGCCTCCTTAGGACAGGGACCACAGATACGCAGTATTTT. This gives the protein CASSLLRTGTTDTQYF.

This clonotype was counted between two and nine times. The V gene is TRBV15, the J gene TRBJ2-3; D is possibly TRBD2 (6 bases). Trimming took 4 bases from V and 2 from J, leaving 13 bases between them. CDR1 is LNHNV, CDR2 YYDKDF, per germline (reference sequence). This CDR3 spans 15 amino acids. This CDR3 is CATSKAGGATDTQYF. The CDR3 bases are TGTGCCACCAGCAAAGCGGGTGGGGCCACAGATACGCAGTATTTT. Supplemented by reference TRBV15 and TRBJ2-3, the full variable domain reads DAMVIQNPRYQVTQFGKPVTLSCSQTLNHNVMYWYQQKSSQAPKLLFHYYDKDFNNEADTPDNFQSRRPNTSFCFLDIRSPGLGDTAMYLCATSKAGGATDTQYFGPGTRLTVL.

This clonotype was detected many times. The chain has TRBV6-5 and TRBJ2-5; the D gene is possibly TRBD2 (6 bases). CDR1 MNHEY and CDR2 SVGAGI come from the germline V gene. The CDR3 spans 15 residues. Trimming stripped 0 bases from V and 2 bases from J, with 10 bases between. In nucleotides, the CDR3 is TGTGCCAGCAGTTACTCGGGGGGATTGCAAGAGACCCAGTACTTC. Protein sequence: CASSYSGGLQETQYF.

V usage is TRBV7-3 and J usage is TRBJ2-3; D ambiguous. Germline V gene sequence: CDR1 SGHTA, CDR2 FQGTGA. V lost 3 bases and J lost 6, with 10 bases in between. The CDR3 runs to 13 residues. CDR3 nucleotide sequence: TGTGCCAGCAGCTTTATATGCAAGGATACGCAGTATTTT. This encodes CASSFICKDTQYF.

Many counts were recorded for this clonotype. The genes are TRBV29-1 and TRBJ2-1; 8 bases agree with TRBD2. Germline V gene sequence: CDR1 SQVTM, CDR2 ANQGSEA. J was trimmed by 0 bases and V by 1 base; bases with no gene match: 5. This CDR3 is built from 16 residues. This CDR3 reads CSVEGREGSSYNEQFF. The CDR3 DNA reads TGCAGCGTTGAAGGCCGGGAGGGAAGCTCCTACAATGAGCAGTTCTTC.